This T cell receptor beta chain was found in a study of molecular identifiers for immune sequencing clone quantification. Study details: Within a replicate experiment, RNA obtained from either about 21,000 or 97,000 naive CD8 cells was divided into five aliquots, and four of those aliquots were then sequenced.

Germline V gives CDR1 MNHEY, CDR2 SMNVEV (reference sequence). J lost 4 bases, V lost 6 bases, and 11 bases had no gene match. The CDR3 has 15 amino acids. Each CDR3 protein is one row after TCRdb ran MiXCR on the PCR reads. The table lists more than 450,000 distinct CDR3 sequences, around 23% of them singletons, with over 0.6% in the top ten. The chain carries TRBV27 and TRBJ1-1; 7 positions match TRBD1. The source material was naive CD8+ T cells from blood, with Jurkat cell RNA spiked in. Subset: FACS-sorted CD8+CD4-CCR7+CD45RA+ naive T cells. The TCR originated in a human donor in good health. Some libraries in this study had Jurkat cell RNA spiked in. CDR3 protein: CASSPLQGVTTEAFF. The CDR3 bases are TGTGCCAGCAGCCCCCTCCAGGGGGTGACCACTGAAGCTTTCTTT.